This T cell receptor (beta chain) was observed in a study of T cells in Graves' hyperthyroidism and ophthalmopathy. This CDR3 contains 17 residues. Germline V CDR1 and CDR2: MNHEY, SMNVEV (reference sequence). The V segment lost 7 bases and the J segment 10 bases; nucleotides outside the gene matches: 19. Concerning this clonotype: A read error is possible here, since a much larger clone lies one base away.

The TCR beta CDR3 regions underwent amplification using RNA transcripts as the source. The primer set for the first-round RT-PCR of the TCR CDR3 was HTBI. TCRdb reanalysed the multiplex PCR reads using MiXCR and keeps one entry per CDR3 protein. The sample records about 290,000 distinct CDR3 sequences, roughly an eighth being singletons. Exclusion of patients followed from uncontrolled infection, other autoimmune disease, pregnancy or lactation. Thyroid ultrasound and orbital computed tomography, with clinical symptoms and serum thyroxine and TRAb, informed diagnoses. This receptor was obtained from a woman in her forties with Graves' hyperthyroidism. The sample taken for sequencing was blood. The chain links TRBV27 to TRBJ2-3, with 11 bases matching TRBD2. CDR3 sequence (DNA): TGTGCCAGCAAACGATTTCCGGGACTAGCGGCGGGGGGGGCGCAGTATTTT. Translated, it gives CASKRFPGLAAGGAQYF.